This entry lists 5 T cell receptor beta chains sequenced from one sample in a study of cytomegalovirus exposure and HLA in healthy donors. Primers for the PCR totalled 60 Vbeta and 13 Jbeta. Profiled with immunoSEQ multiplex PCR; TCRdb holds only in-frame clones, not every one. The sample lists 180,000 or so clones; about three quarters were seen once. The sample comprised PBMCs. The receptors originated from a man aged 18 to 29 in good health and CMV-seronegative.

The V and J genes are TRBV6-1 and TRBJ1-6; 9 bases fit TRBD1. The V gene end was trimmed by 0 bases and the J gene end by 0 bases; junction bases not matched to a gene: 0. The CDR3 runs to 17 residues. Germline values: CDR1 MNHNS, CDR2 SASEGT. CDR3 in amino acids: CASSEAGQGSYNSPLHF. The DNA for the CDR3 is TGTGCCAGCAGTGAAGCGGGACAGGGCTCCTATAATTCACCCCTCCACTTT.

This clone has more than one count but fewer than ten. V usage is TRBV10-2 and J usage is TRBJ2-2, with D perhaps TRBD1 (6 bases). The CDR3 is 15 residues long. Trimming took 2 bases from V and 5 from J, leaving 12 bases between them. Germline CDR1 is WSHSY and CDR2 is SAAADI. The CDR3 DNA reads as TGCGCCAGCAGTGAGAGGACAGTTAGTACCGGGGAGCTGTTTTTT. It encodes CASSERTVSTGELFF.

The chain couples TRBV5-1 to TRBJ2-7; possible D gene TRBD2, 5 bases. V was trimmed by 0 bases and J by 5 bases, leaving 12 bases between them. The length of the CDR3 is 14 residues. Germline values: CDR1 SGHRS, CDR2 YFSETQ. The CDR3 is CASSLEAGPNEQYF. In DNA form, the CDR3 reads TGCGCCAGCAGCTTGGAGGCGGGCCCCAACGAGCAGTACTTC.

The rearrangement joins TRBV2 to TRBJ1-1; possibly TRBD1 for D (5 bases). This CDR3 comprises 15 residues. CDR1 and CDR2 (germline): SNHLY, FYNNEI. The V end lost 6 bases, the J end lost 4 bases, and 18 bases lay between the germline ends. As DNA, the CDR3 is TGTGCCAGCAGGGGACTCCGGGACTCGGGCACTGAAGCTTTCTTT. It translates to CASRGLRDSGTEAFF.

The chain joins TRBV5-4 to TRBJ1-5; 10 nucleotides match TRBD1. CDR3 length equals 16 residues. V shed 4 bases and J 2 bases; nucleotides not matched to a gene: 6. In germline, CDR1 is SGHNT, CDR2 YYREEE (reference sequence). For the CDR3, the DNA is TGTGCCAGCAGCCCGACAGGGGGCGGTGGCAATCAGCCCCAGCATTTT. This sequence encodes CASSPTGGGGNQPQHF.